This T cell receptor (beta chain) was observed in a study of blood T cell repertoires in COVID-19. Some clones are missing from TCRdb's copy, which holds only in-frame ones; the method was immunoSEQ multiplex PCR. Of 100,000 to 130,000 clones in the sample, 85% to 95% are singletons; the top ten hold around 1.2%. The CDR3 is 15 amino acids. The V gene end was trimmed by 4 bases and the J gene end by 3 bases; junction bases not matched to a gene: 7. CDR1 is LGHNA, CDR2 YNFKEQ, per germline. The J gene is TRBJ2-7, the V gene TRBV4-2; 9 bases line up with TRBD1. The specimen sequenced was peripheral blood. This clonotype was sampled from a woman in her twenties or thirties with acute or convalescent COVID-19. CDR3 bases: TGTGCCAGCAGCCTAGGCGGGACAGGGATCTACGAGCAGTACTTC. It specifies CASSLGGTGIYEQYF.